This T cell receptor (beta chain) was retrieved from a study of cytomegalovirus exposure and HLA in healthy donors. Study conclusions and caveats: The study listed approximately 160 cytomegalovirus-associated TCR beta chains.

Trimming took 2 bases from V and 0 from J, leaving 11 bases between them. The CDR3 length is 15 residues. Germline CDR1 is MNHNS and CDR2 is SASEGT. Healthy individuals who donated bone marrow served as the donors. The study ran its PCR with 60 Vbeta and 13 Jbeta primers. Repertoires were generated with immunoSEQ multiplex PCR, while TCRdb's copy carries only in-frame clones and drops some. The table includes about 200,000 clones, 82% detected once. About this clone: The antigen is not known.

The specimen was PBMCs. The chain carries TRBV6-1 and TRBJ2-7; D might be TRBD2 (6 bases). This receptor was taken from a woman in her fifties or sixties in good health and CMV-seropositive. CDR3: CASSEWAGSSYEQYF. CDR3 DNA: TGTGCCAGCAGTGAATGGGCGGGGAGCTCCTACGAGCAGTACTTC.